These 16 T cell receptor beta chains came from one sample sequenced in a study of T cell repertoires in cytomegalovirus infection (dated by TCRdb to between 2017 and 2020). Sequencing was performed on an Illumina HiSeq 1500. Starting from the raw public reads, TCRdb applied fastp trimming at Q25, assembled clones with MiXCR and retained in-frame beta chains. Rows merge per CDR3 protein into single entries with the most common DNA and genes. The sample table holds about 310,000 distinct CDR3 sequences, of which 20% to 25% were seen once. The top ten clones comprise 13% of the sample. No antigen is known for these receptors. This sample's treatment or condition label indicates: in vitro stimulation with specific CMV peptide epitopes to enrich CMV-specific T cells. Sample: cultured PBMCs, taken from culture after CMV antigen stimulation. Source of these receptors: a human donor in good health (CMV status not recorded). Some clones in this sample may be carry-over from other donors' samples.

This clonotype appeared a few times. The chain combines TRBV10-3 with TRBJ2-7; D may match TRBD1 or TRBD2 (5 bases each). This CDR3 has 13 amino acids. Trimming removed 10 bases at V and 3 bases at J, with 16 bases between. Per germline, CDR1 ENHRY and CDR2 SYGVKD. The CDR3 nucleotides are TGTGCCACCGGGACCCCGACTCTCTACGAGCAGTACTTC. Translating gives CATGTPTLYEQYF.

This sequence joins TRBV5-4 and TRBJ2-1; TRBD2 might be the D (6 bases). Germline-derived CDR1 and CDR2 are SGHNT and YYREEE (reference sequence). This CDR3 has 15 amino acids. Between the trimmed V and J ends, which lost 3 bases and 7 bases, there was a span of 17 bases. CDR3 bases: TGTGCCAGCAGCTCCGTAGGGAGGCGCTTAAATGAGCAGTTCTTC. Translating it yields CASSSVGRRLNEQFF.

This clonotype was seen a handful of times. The rearrangement links TRBV7-2 to TRBJ1-4, with D hard to call. Germline V gene sequence: CDR1 SGHTA, CDR2 FQGNSA. V shed 5 bases and J shed 6 bases, with 7 bases lying between them. The CDR3 is 12 residues long. The CDR3 spells CASSRIYEKLFF. CDR3 DNA: TGTGCCAGCAGCCGCATCTATGAAAAACTGTTTTTT. Full variable domain (outside the CDR3, taken from reference TRBV7-2 and TRBJ1-4): GAGVSQSPSNKVTEKGKDVELRCDPISGHTALYWYRQSLGQGLEFLIYFQGNSAPDKSGLPSDRFSAERTGGSVSTLTIQRTQQEDSAVYLCASSRIYEKLFFGSGTQLSVL.

This clonotype was seen a handful of times. The chain combines TRBV7-9 with TRBJ1-4, with D unresolved. The CDR3 is 14 amino acids. V lost 5 bases and J lost 0, with 7 bases in between. Germline CDR1 reads SEHNR; CDR2 reads FQNEAQ (reference sequence). CDR3 in amino acids: CASSPPATNEKLFF. The CDR3, as DNA: TGTGCCAGCAGCCCCCCCGCAACTAATGAAAAACTGTTTTTT. The full variable domain, its missing parts supplied by reference TRBV7-9 and TRBJ1-4, is DTGVSQNPRHKITKRGQNVTFRCDPISEHNRLYWYRQTLGQGPEFLTYFQNEAQLEKSRLLSDRFSAERPKGSFSTLEIQRTEQGDSAMYLCASSPPATNEKLFFGSGTQLSVL.

CDR3 loop: CSAREGSGNTEAFF. CDR3 nucleotide sequence: TGCAGTGCTAGAGAAGGGTCCGGGAACACTGAAGCTTTCTTT. The J gene is TRBJ1-1, the V gene TRBV20-1; D call uncertain. V lost 0 bases and J 1 base, leaving 9 bases between the germline ends. Germline V gene data show CDR1 as DFQATT and CDR2 as SNEGSKA (reference sequence). The CDR3 runs 14 residues.

This sequence joins TRBV12-3 or TRBV12-4 and TRBJ2-1, with D unresolved. V was pared by 3 bases and J by 4 bases, with 10 bases between. The CDR3 has 14 amino acids. The CDR3 nucleotides read TGTGCCAGCAGTTTTGCGACGGATTACAATGAGCAGTTCTTC. It yields the protein CASSFATDYNEQFF.

This clonotype was counted only a few times. This sequence joins TRBV7-8 and TRBJ1-2, with D hard to call. The V gene's germline CDR1 is SGHVS and CDR2 FQNEAQ. The V and J ends lost 6 bases and 1 base respectively, with 9 bases between them. CDR3 length: 13 residues. DNA of the CDR3: TGTGCCAGCAGACCCGGGAATAACTATGGCTACACCTTC. It yields the protein CASRPGNNYGYTF. The full variable domain, its missing parts supplied by reference TRBV7-8 and TRBJ1-2, is GAGVSQSPRYKVAKRGQDVALRCDPISGHVSLFWYQQALGQGPEFLTYFQNEAQLDKSGLPSDRFFAERPEGSVSTLKIQRTQQEDSAVYLCASRPGNNYGYTFGSGTRLTVV.

This chain uses TRBV20-1 with TRBJ1-2; D is unclear. The CDR3 has 13 amino acids. Germline loops: CDR1 DFQATT, CDR2 SNEGSKA (reference sequence). V gave up 1 base and J gave up 3 bases, with 9 bases separating them. CDR3: CSARVGGDYGYTF. Written as DNA, the CDR3 is TGCAGTGCTAGAGTCGGCGGGGACTATGGCTACACCTTC.

V gene TRBV12-3 or TRBV12-4 combines with J gene TRBJ2-1, with 7 bases that match TRBD2. The CDR3 contains 15 residues. The J segment lost 1 base and the V segment lost 6 bases, leaving 6 bases of the junction unmatched. The CDR3 loop reads CASSERGGSYNEQFF. CDR3 in DNA: TGTGCCAGCAGCGAGCGGGGAGGATCCTACAATGAGCAGTTCTTC.

V and J are TRBV11-3 and TRBJ1-1, with a possible D match to TRBD1 (5 bases). Germline values: CDR1 SGHNT, CDR2 YENEEA. The CDR3 is 17 amino acids. V was shortened by 5 bases and J by 0 bases, with 19 bases between the two germline ends. CDR3 in DNA: TGTGCCAGCAGCATTAGGTCGGGGGTAAGCATGAACACTGAAGCTTTCTTT. Its protein is CASSIRSGVSMNTEAFF.

Notes on this clonotype: This may stem from a read error, because a much larger clone lies one nucleotide away. The chain employs TRBV7-2 and TRBJ2-7, with D possibly matching TRBD1 (6 bases). CDR3 size: 15 residues. Germline values: CDR1 SGHTA, CDR2 FQGNSA. V lost 5 bases and J lost 0, with 14 bases in between. Here the CDR3 DNA reads TGTGCCAGCAGCCCAAGGGGGACACACTCCTACGAGCAGTACTTC. It codes for CASSPRGTHSYEQYF.

In this sample, this clonotype turned up a few times. This sequence joins TRBV11-3 and TRBJ2-3; 12 bases align to TRBD2. The CDR3 spans 18 residues. V trimming: 3 bases; J trimming: 1 base; junction bases outside the gene matches: 8. Germline CDR1 reads SGHNT; CDR2 reads YENEEA. The CDR3 DNA reads TGTGCCAGCAGCTTTGGACTAGCGGGGATTGGTGGCACAGATACGCAGTATTTT. It translates to CASSFGLAGIGGTDTQYF.

Only a few counts were recorded for this clonotype. The chain employs TRBV6-5 and TRBJ2-4; 9 bases match TRBD2. This CDR3 contains 17 residues. Germline CDR1 reads MNHEY; CDR2 reads SVGAGI. J lost 6 bases, V lost 2 bases, and 11 bases had no gene match. The CDR3 loop reads CASSYLPLAGAVNIQYF. DNA of the CDR3: TGTGCCAGCAGTTACCTTCCTTTAGCGGGAGCTGTAAACATTCAGTACTTC.

This clonotype has just a few counts. This rearrangement joins TRBV11-3 to TRBJ2-1; 8 bases agree with TRBD2. The CDR3 sequence is 14 residues long. V was pared by 1 base and J by 8 bases, with 4 bases of the junction left unmatched. The germline V gene has CDR1 SGHNT and CDR2 YENEEA. The CDR3 protein is CASSLVTSGDEQFF. Here the CDR3 DNA reads TGTGCCAGCAGCTTAGTTACTAGCGGCGATGAGCAGTTCTTC.

The genes are TRBV27 and TRBJ2-7; 7 bases agree with TRBD2. This CDR3 contains 13 residues. Germline assignment: CDR1 MNHEY and CDR2 SMNVEV (reference sequence). J gave up 4 bases and V 4 bases, and 4 bases lay outside the gene matches. CDR3 bases: TGTGCCAGCAGTTCGACTAGCTCATACGAGCAGTACTTC. As protein: CASSSTSSYEQYF.

The chain is built from TRBV5-1 and TRBJ2-3; D remains ambiguous. CDR1 and CDR2 from the germline V gene are SGHRS and YFSETQ. Trimming cost V 0 bases and J 2 bases, with 4 bases left between them. The CDR3 length is 13 residues. CDR3 DNA: TGCGCCAGCAGCTTGGGCTTCACAGATACGCAGTATTTT. Protein sequence: CASSLGFTDTQYF.